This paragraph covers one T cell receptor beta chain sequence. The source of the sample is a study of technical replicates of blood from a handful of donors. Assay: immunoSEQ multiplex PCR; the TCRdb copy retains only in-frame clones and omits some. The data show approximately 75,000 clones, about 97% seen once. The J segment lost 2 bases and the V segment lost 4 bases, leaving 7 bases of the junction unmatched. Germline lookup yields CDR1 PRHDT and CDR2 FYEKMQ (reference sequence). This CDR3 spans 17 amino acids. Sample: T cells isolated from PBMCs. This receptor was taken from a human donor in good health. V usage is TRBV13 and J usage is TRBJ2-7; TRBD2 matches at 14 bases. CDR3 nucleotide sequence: TGTGCCAGCAGCTCGGGACTAGCGGGAGCTCTTACCTACGAGCAGTACTTC. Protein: CASSSGLAGALTYEQYF.